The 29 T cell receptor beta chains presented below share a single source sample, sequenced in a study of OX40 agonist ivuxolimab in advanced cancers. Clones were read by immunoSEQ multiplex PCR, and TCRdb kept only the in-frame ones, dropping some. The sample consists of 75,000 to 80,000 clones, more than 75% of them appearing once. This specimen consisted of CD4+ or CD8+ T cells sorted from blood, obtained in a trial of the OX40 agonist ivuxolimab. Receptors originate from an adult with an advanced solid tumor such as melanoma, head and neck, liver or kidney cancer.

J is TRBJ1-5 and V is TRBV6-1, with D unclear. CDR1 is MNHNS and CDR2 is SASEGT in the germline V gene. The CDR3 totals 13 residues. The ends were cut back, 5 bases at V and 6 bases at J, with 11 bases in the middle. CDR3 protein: CASSHGGAQPQHF. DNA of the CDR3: TGTGCCAGCAGTCATGGTGGTGCTCAGCCCCAGCATTTT.

This CDR3 is CASSGPGVGEQFF. The CDR3, as DNA: TGTGCCAGCAGCGGGCCAGGTGTTGGTGAGCAGTTCTTC. This chain joins TRBV7-3 and TRBJ2-1; unclear D gene. CDR1 is SGHTA and CDR2 is FQGTGA in the germline V gene. The V and J ends lost 5 bases and 9 bases respectively, with 14 bases between them. The CDR3 length is 13 residues.

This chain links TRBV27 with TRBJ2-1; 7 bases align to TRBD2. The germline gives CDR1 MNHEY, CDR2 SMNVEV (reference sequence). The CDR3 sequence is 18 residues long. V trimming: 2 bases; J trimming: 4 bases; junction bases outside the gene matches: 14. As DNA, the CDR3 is TGTGCCAGCAGTTTAACAGGAGTAGCGGGTGGAGGGTACAATGAGCAGTTCTTC. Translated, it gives CASSLTGVAGGGYNEQFF.

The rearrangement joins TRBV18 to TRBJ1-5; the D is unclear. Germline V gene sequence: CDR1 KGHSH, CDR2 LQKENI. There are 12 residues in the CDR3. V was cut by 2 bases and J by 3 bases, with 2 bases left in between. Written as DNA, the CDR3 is TGTGCCAGCTCACCATACAATCAGCCCCAGCATTTT. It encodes CASSPYNQPQHF.

CDR3 nucleotides: TGTGCCAGCAGTGAGGGCATATGGGGGGAAGACTATGGCTACACCTTC. This codes for CASSEGIWGEDYGYTF. The chain couples TRBV2 to TRBJ1-2, with D possibly being TRBD1 (5 bases). V was shortened by 3 bases and J by 3 bases, with 17 bases between the two germline ends. CDR3 length: 16 residues. Per the germline V gene, CDR1 is SNHLY and CDR2 is FYNNEI.

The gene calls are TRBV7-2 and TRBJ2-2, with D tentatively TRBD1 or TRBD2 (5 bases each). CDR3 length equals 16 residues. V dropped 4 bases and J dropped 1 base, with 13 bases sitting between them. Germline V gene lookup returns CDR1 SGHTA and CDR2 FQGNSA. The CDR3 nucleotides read TGTGCCAGCAGCTCCGGGACGGTTTTGAACACCGGGGAGCTGTTTTTT. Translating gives CASSSGTVLNTGELFF.

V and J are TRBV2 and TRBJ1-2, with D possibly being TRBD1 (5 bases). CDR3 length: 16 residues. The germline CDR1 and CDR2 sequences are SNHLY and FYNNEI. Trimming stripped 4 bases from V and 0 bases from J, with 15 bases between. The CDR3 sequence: CASSAGTGNPNYGYTF. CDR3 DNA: TGTGCCAGCAGTGCCGGGACCGGAAATCCTAACTATGGCTACACCTTC. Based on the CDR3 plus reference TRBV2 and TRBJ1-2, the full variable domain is EPEVTQTPSHQVTQMGQEVILRCVPISNHLYFYWYRQILGQKVEFLVSFYNNEISEKSEIFDDQFSVERPDGSNFTLKIRSTKLEDSAMYFCASSAGTGNPNYGYTFGSGTRLTVV.

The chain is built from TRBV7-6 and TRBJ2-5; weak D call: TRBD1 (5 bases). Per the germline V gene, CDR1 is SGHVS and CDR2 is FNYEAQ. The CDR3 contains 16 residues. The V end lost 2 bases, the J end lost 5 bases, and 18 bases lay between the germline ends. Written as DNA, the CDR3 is TGTGCCAGCAGCTTATCTTCTGGGTCAGGGCAGGAGACCCAGTACTTC. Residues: CASSLSSGSGQETQYF.

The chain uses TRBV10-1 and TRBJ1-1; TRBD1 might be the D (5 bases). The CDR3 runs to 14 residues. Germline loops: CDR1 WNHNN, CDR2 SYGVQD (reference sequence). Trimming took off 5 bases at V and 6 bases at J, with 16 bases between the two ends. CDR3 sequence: CASSYGTGLSEAFF. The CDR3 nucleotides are TGCGCCAGCAGTTACGGTACAGGACTTTCTGAAGCTTTCTTT.

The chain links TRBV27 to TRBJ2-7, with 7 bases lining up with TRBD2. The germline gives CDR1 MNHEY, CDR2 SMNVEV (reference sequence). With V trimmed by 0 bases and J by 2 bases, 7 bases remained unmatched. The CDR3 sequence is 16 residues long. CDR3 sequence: CASSLSAAGTTYEQYF. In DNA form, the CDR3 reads TGTGCCAGCAGTTTATCGGCCGCAGGGACTACCTACGAGCAGTACTTC.

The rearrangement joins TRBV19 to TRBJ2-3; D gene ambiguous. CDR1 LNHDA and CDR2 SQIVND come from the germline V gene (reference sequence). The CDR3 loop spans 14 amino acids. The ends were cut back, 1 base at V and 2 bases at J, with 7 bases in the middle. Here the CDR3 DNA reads TGTGCCAGTAGTATAGTTGGGTCCACAGATACGCAGTATTTT. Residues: CASSIVGSTDTQYF.

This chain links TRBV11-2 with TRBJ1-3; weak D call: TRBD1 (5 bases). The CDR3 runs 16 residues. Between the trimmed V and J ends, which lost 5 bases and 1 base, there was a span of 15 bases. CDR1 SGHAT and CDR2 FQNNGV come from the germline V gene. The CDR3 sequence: CASSLAGFRSGNTIYF. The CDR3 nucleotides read TGTGCCAGCAGCCTTGCAGGGTTTCGGTCTGGAAACACCATATATTTT.

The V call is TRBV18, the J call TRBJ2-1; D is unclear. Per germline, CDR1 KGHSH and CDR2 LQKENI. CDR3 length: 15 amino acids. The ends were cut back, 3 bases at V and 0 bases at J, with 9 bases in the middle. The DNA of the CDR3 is TGTGCCAGCTCACCGGGCAGGAGCTCCTACAATGAGCAGTTCTTC. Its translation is CASSPGRSSYNEQFF.

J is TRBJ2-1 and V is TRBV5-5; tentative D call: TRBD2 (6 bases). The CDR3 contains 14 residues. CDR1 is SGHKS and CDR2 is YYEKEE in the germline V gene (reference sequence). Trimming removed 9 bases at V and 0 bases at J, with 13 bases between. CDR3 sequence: CAIGTGSSYNEQFF. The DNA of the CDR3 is TGTGCCATCGGGACCGGGAGCTCCTACAATGAGCAGTTCTTC.

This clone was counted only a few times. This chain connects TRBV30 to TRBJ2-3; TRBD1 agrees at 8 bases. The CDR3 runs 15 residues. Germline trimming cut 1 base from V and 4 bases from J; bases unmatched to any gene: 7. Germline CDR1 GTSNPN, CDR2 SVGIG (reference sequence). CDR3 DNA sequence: TGTGCCTGGAGTGGTTCGGAACAGGGGGCAGATACGCAGTATTTT. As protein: CAWSGSEQGADTQYF.

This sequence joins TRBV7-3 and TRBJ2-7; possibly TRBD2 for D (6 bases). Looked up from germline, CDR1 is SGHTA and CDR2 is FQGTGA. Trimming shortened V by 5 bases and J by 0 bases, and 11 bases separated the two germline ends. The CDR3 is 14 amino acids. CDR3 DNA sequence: TGTGCCAGCAGCCCCGGGAGCCTCTCCTACGAGCAGTACTTC. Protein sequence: CASSPGSLSYEQYF.

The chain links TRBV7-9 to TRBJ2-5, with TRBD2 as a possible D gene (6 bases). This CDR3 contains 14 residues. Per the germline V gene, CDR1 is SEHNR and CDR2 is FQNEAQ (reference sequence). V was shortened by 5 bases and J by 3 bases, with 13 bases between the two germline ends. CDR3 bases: TGTGCCAGCAGCCCTGGACTATTTAAAGAGACCCAGTACTTC. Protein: CASSPGLFKETQYF.

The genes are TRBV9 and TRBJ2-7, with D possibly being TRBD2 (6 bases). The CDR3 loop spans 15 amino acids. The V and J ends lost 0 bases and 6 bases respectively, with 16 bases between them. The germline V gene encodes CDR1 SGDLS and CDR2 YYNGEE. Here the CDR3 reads CASSVATGGGIEQYF. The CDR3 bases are TGTGCCAGCAGCGTAGCGACCGGCGGAGGGATCGAGCAGTACTTC.

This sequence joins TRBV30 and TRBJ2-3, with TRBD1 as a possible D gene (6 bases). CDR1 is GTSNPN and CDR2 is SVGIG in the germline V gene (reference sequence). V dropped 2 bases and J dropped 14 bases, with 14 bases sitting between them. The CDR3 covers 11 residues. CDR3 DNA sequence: TGTGCCTGGAGTACAGGACAGATCGGGTATTTT. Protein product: CAWSTGQIGYF.

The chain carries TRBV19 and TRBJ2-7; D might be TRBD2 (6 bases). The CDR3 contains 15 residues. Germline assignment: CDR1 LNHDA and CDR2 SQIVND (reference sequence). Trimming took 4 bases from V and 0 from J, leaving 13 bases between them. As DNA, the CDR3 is TGTGCCAGTAGTAATGGGGGGTTGAGCTCCTACGAGCAGTACTTC. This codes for CASSNGGLSSYEQYF.

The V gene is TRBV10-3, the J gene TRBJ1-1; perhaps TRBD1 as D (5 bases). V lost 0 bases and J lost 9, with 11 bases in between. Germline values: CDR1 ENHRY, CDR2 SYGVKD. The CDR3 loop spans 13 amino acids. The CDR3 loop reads CAISESSSGKAFF. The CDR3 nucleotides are TGTGCCATCAGTGAGTCTAGTTCAGGGAAAGCTTTCTTT.

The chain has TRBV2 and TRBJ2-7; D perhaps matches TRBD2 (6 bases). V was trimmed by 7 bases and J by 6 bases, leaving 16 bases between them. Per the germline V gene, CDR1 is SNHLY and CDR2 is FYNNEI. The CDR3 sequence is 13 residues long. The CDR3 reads CASMLGGRREQYF. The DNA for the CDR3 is TGTGCCAGCATGCTGGGGGGTCGCCGCGAGCAGTACTTC.

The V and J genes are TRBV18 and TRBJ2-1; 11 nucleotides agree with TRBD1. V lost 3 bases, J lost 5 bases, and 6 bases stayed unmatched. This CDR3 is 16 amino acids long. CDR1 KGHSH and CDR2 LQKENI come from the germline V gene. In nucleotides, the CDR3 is TGTGCCAGCTCACCGGCCCCGGGACAGGGGGACAATGAGCAGTTCTTC. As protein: CASSPAPGQGDNEQFF.

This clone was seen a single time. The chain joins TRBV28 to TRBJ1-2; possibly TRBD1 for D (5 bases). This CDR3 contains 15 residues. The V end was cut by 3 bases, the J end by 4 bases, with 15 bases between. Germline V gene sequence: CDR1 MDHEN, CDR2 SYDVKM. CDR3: CASSFGGSSTYGYTF. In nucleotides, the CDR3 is TGTGCCAGCAGTTTCGGGGGGTCGTCGACCTATGGCTACACCTTC.

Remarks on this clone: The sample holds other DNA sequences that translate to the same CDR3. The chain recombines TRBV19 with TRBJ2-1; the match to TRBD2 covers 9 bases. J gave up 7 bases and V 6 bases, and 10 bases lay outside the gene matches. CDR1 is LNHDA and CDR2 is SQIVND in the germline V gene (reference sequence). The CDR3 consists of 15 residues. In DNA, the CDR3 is TGTGCCAGTAGCCCTCCTGGCGGGAGGGGGAATGAGCAGTTCTTC. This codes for CASSPPGGRGNEQFF.

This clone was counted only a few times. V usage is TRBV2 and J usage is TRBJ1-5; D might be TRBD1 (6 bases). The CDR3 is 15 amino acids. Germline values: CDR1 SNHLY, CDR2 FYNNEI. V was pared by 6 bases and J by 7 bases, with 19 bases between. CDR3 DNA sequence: TGTGCCAGCAGCTTTTTAAACGAGGGGGGACAGCCCCAGCATTTT. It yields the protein CASSFLNEGGQPQHF.

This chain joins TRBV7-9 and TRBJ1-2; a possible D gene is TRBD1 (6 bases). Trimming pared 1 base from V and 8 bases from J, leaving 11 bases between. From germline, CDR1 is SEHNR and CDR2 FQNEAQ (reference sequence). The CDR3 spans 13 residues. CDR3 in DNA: TGTGCCAGCAGCTTAGTTGGCGGGGGCGGCTACACCTTC. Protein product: CASSLVGGGGYTF.

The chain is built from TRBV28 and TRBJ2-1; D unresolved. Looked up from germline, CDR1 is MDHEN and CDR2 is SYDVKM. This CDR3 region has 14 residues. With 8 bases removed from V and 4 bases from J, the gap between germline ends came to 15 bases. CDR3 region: CASRGPLLYNEQFF. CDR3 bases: TGTGCCAGCCGCGGCCCCTTGCTTTACAATGAGCAGTTCTTC.

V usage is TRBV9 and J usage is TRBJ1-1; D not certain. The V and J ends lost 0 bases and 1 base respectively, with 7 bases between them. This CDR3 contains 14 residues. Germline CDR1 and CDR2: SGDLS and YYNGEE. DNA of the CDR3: TGTGCCAGCAGCGTAGGGACGGGGAACACTGAAGCTTTCTTT. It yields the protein CASSVGTGNTEAFF. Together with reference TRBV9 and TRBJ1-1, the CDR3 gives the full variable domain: DSGVTQTPKHLITATGQRVTLRCSPRSGDLSVYWYQQSLDQGLQFLIQYYNGEERAKGNILERFSAQQFPDLHSELNLSSLELGDSALYFCASSVGTGNTEAFFGQGTRLTVV.